This T cell receptor (beta chain) was identified during a study of blood T cell repertoires in COVID-19. Study-level background: Sites across the United States, Italy and Spain contributed samples from acute and convalescent COVID-19. Nucleic acid was either cDNA or gDNA, and it came from T cells, B-cell-depleted T cells, or PBMCs.

As originally analysed: Nucleated cell counts were estimated from reference gene primer amplification. Clones were read by immunoSEQ multiplex PCR, and TCRdb kept only the in-frame ones, dropping some. V, J and clone size are those of that table, while D and trimming were read from the DNA. This sample carries around 76,000 clones, under 80% of them seen once, and the ten largest clones take 25% to 30%. Trimming took 5 bases from V and 3 from J; bases not matched to a gene: 6. CDR1 is SQVTM, CDR2 ANQGSEA, per germline. This CDR3 has 14 amino acids. This chain uses TRBV29-1 with TRBJ2-5, with 10 bases aligning to TRBD1. The sequence came from a woman aged 80 or over with active or convalescent COVID-19. Material for sequencing was peripheral blood. The CDR3 nucleotides are TGCAGCGTTCGCGGGACAGGGGCGGAAGAGACCCAGTACTTC. Protein: CSVRGTGAEETQYF.